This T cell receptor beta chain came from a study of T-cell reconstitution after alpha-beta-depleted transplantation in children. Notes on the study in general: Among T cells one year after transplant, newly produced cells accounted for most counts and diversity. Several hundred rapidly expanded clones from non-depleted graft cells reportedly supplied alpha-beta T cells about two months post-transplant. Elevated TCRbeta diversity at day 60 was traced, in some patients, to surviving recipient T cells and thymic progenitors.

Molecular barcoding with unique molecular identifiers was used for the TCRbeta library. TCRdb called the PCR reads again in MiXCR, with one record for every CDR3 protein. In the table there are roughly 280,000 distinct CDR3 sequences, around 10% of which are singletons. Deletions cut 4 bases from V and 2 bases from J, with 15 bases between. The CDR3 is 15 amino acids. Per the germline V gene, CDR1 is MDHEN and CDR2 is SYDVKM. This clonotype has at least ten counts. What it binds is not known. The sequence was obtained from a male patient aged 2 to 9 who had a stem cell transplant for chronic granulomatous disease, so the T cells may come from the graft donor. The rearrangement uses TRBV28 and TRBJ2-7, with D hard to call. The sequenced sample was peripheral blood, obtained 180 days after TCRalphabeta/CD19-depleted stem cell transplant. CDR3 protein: CASSSPPRTTYEQYF. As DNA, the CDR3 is TGTGCCAGCAGTTCCCCCCCCAGGACGACCTACGAGCAGTACTTC.